Below are 5 T cell receptor beta chains sequenced from a single sample in a study of T cell repertoires in cytomegalovirus infection. No antigens are known for them. TCRdb reanalysed the reads using MiXCR and keeps one entry per CDR3 protein. The profile shows over 120,000 distinct CDR3 sequences, 32% of them singletons. Specimen: CD8+ T cells from cultured PBMCs, collected from culture after CMV antigen stimulation. The source is a human donor in good health (CMV status not recorded). Some clones in this sample may be carry-over from other donors' samples.

V usage is TRBV2 and J usage is TRBJ1-1; perhaps TRBD1 as D (5 bases). The V gene lost 6 bases and the J gene lost 0 bases, with 14 bases spanning the gap. This CDR3 comprises 15 residues. The germline V gene has CDR1 SNHLY and CDR2 FYNNEI. The DNA for the CDR3 is TGTGCCAGCAGGAGGGAGAGGGGAATGAACACTGAAGCTTTCTTT. As protein: CASRRERGMNTEAFF. The entire variable domain, with the rest obtained from reference TRBV2 and TRBJ1-1, is as follows: EPEVTQTPSHQVTQMGQEVILRCVPISNHLYFYWYRQILGQKVEFLVSFYNNEISEKSEIFDDQFSVERPDGSNFTLKIRSTKLEDSAMYFCASRRERGMNTEAFFGQGTRLTVV.

This clonotype turned up a few times. The V call is TRBV24-1, the J call TRBJ1-5; D is possibly TRBD1 (6 bases). The CDR3 spans 15 residues. The V end was cut by 5 bases, the J end by 2 bases, with 12 bases between. Germline assignment: CDR1 KGHDR and CDR2 SFDVKD. The CDR3 DNA is TGTGCCACCAGTGCTGTGGACAGCGGCAATCAGCCCCAGCATTTT. It specifies CATSAVDSGNQPQHF.

J is TRBJ2-7 and V is TRBV7-9, with 9 positions matching TRBD1. In germline, CDR1 is SEHNR, CDR2 FQNEAQ (reference sequence). Losses at the gene ends were 4 bases for V and 4 bases for J; bases not matched to a gene: 11. This CDR3 is built from 16 residues. The DNA of the CDR3 is TGTGCCAGCAGCTCCACCCGGGACAGGGATTATTACGAGCAGTACTTC. This codes for CASSSTRDRDYYEQYF.

CDR3 in amino acids: CASGYPGLTKNYGYTF. The CDR3 DNA reads as TGTGCCAGCGGGTATCCGGGACTCACTAAGAACTATGGCTACACCTTC. This chain connects TRBV12-3 or TRBV12-4 to TRBJ1-2; maybe TRBD1 (5 bases). The ends were cut back, 8 bases at V and 2 bases at J, with 21 bases in the middle. The CDR3 length is 16 residues.

This clonotype was observed once. The J gene is TRBJ2-3, the V gene TRBV7-9; 11 nucleotides align to TRBD2. Germline V lookup: CDR1 SEHNR, CDR2 FQNEAQ (reference sequence). The CDR3 loop spans 17 amino acids. J was trimmed by 0 bases and V by 2 bases; bases with no gene match: 4. The CDR3 bases are TGTGCCAGCAGCTTACCTTTAGCGGGGGGGAGCACAGATACGCAGTATTTT. It yields the protein CASSLPLAGGSTDTQYF.